The clone carrying this T cell receptor beta chain came up once. Its antigen is unknown. The split of CD4+ cells yielded CD45RA+ naive and CD45RA-negative memory subsets. The CDR3 length is 20 residues. V lost 0 bases, J lost 5 bases, and 20 bases stayed unmatched. CDR1 SGHNT and CDR2 YYREEE come from the germline V gene (reference sequence). These data are taken from a study of shared clonotypes between healthy human individuals. Only in-frame clones appear in the TCRdb table, and some are missing; sequencing was by immunoSEQ multiplex PCR. Of 2,500,000 or so clones listed, 80% to 95% are singletons. General observations from the study: Clonotype sharing across several donors was observed for about 5.5% of naive CD4 clonotypes. Relative to their counterparts shared across all four donors, non-shared clonotypes exhibited diminished generation probabilities. Genetic and exposure-history diversity was limited by the small donor number.

This clonotype was obtained from a man between 18 and 35 years old in good health. Some clones in this sample may be carry-over from other donors' samples. The sample consisted of naive CD4+ T cells from PBMCs. Documented subset: CD45RA+ positively selected. The genes are TRBV5-4 and TRBJ2-5; TRBD2 matches at 9 bases. The CDR3 bases are TGTGCCAGCAGCTTGGCCTTTGGGTTAGCGGGAGAGGGGGATTGGGAGACCCAGTACTTC. Translation: CASSLAFGLAGEGDWETQYF.